These 28 T cell receptor beta chains came from one sample sequenced in a study of blood T cell repertoires in COVID-19. TCRdb keeps only in-frame clones here, not all; method: immunoSEQ multiplex PCR. The sample shows more than 95,000 clones, roughly four fifths of them seen only once. Source material: peripheral blood. The receptors shown here come from a man aged 80 or over with COVID-19, enrolled during active disease.

The chain links TRBV11-2 to TRBJ2-7, with D maybe TRBD1 (5 bases). Germline-derived CDR1 and CDR2 are SGHAT and FQNNGV. Trimming removed 5 bases at V and 0 bases at J, with 11 bases between. The CDR3 sequence is 14 residues long. CDR3 loop: CASSPPQVSYEQYF. The CDR3 nucleotides are TGTGCCAGCAGCCCACCACAGGTCTCCTACGAGCAGTACTTC.

The gene calls are TRBV6-2 or TRBV6-3 and TRBJ2-1; weak D call: TRBD2 (7 bases). The CDR3 covers 16 residues. V was cut by 6 bases and J by 8 bases, with 23 bases left in between. The V gene's germline CDR1 is MNHEY and CDR2 SVGEGT. CDR3 protein: CASSLQVLGGRDEQFF. CDR3 DNA sequence: TGTGCCAGCAGCCTCCAAGTTTTAGGGGGGAGGGATGAGCAGTTCTTC.

V is TRBV27 and J is TRBJ1-1; D not certain. From germline, CDR1 is MNHEY and CDR2 SMNVEV (reference sequence). V was cut by 10 bases and J by 7 bases, with 22 bases left in between. CDR3 length: 14 amino acids. The CDR3 protein is CATLTEESTIEAFF. CDR3 in DNA: TGTGCCACCCTCACCGAAGAGTCCACGATTGAAGCTTTCTTT.

The chain combines TRBV5-1 with TRBJ1-6; D call uncertain. The CDR3 length is 16 residues. Germline V CDR1 and CDR2: SGHRS, YFSETQ. Deletions cut 0 bases from V and 7 bases from J, with 14 bases between. Here the CDR3 reads CASSLVPGEPNSPLHF. For the CDR3, the DNA is TGCGCCAGCAGCTTGGTGCCGGGAGAACCAAATTCACCCCTCCACTTT. The variable domain in full, completed from reference TRBV5-1 and TRBJ1-6, reads KAGVTQTPRYLIKTRGQQVTLSCSPISGHRSVSWYQQTPGQGLQFLFEYFSETQRNKGNFPGRFSGRQFSNSRSEMNVSTLELGDSALYLCASSLVPGEPNSPLHFGNGTRLTVT.

This clone has just a few counts. The rearrangement links TRBV3-1 (or the pseudogene TRBV3-2) to TRBJ2-7; no definite D call. The CDR3 contains 14 residues. Trimming stripped 3 bases from V and 4 bases from J, with 13 bases between. The germline V gene has CDR1 LGHDT and CDR2 YNNKEL (reference sequence). The CDR3 region has the DNA TGTGCCAGCAGCCAGTTGCCGTACGGGTACGAGCAGTACTTC. Its translation is CASSQLPYGYEQYF.

The count of this clone is one. This chain connects TRBV27 to TRBJ1-1; 7 bases line up with TRBD1. This CDR3 has 14 amino acids. Germline trimming cut 5 bases from V and 2 bases from J; bases unmatched to any gene: 5. Germline V gene lookup returns CDR1 MNHEY and CDR2 SMNVEV (reference sequence). The CDR3 loop reads CASSTDRYNTEAFF. CDR3 sequence (DNA): TGTGCCAGCAGTACGGACAGGTACAACACTGAAGCTTTCTTT.

CDR3 in amino acids: CASSVGQGNEQFF. CDR3 coding DNA: TGTGCCAGCAGCGTGGGACAGGGGAATGAGCAGTTCTTC. This chain links TRBV7-8 with TRBJ2-1; TRBD1 matches at 10 bases. The ends lost 5 bases at V and 7 bases at J; junction bases unmatched: 2. Per germline, CDR1 SGHVS and CDR2 FQNEAQ. The CDR3 runs 13 residues.

CDR3 loop: CASSSGLAGAYEQYF. CDR3 nucleotides: TGTGCCAGCAGCTCGGGACTAGCGGGTGCCTACGAGCAGTACTTC. V usage is TRBV9 and J usage is TRBJ2-7; TRBD2 matches at 12 bases. Per germline, CDR1 SGDLS and CDR2 YYNGEE. This CDR3 is 15 amino acids long. V shed 4 bases, J shed 2 bases, and the junction held 4 bases outside the gene matches.

The J gene is TRBJ1-4, the V gene TRBV5-1, with 9 bases identical to TRBD1. This CDR3 comprises 16 residues. With V trimmed by 0 bases and J by 7 bases, 7 bases remained unmatched. The germline gives CDR1 SGHRS, CDR2 YFSETQ. CDR3 region: CASSLALTGGTEKLFF. The CDR3 coding sequence is TGCGCCAGCAGCTTGGCCCTGACAGGGGGAACTGAAAAACTGTTTTTT. The full variable domain, with the rest looked up from reference TRBV5-1 and TRBJ1-4, is KAGVTQTPRYLIKTRGQQVTLSCSPISGHRSVSWYQQTPGQGLQFLFEYFSETQRNKGNFPGRFSGRQFSNSRSEMNVSTLELGDSALYLCASSLALTGGTEKLFFGSGTQLSVL.

The gene calls are TRBV24-1 and TRBJ2-1, with 11 bases aligning to TRBD1. The V gene end was trimmed by 4 bases and the J gene end by 5 bases; junction bases not matched to a gene: 3. The length of the CDR3 is 15 residues. Per germline, CDR1 KGHDR and CDR2 SFDVKD. CDR3 sequence (DNA): TGTGCCACCAGTGACCTGGGACAGGGGGACAATGAGCAGTTCTTC. This sequence encodes CATSDLGQGDNEQFF.

The chain carries TRBV19 and TRBJ1-5; 8 nucleotides align to TRBD1. The CDR3 loop spans 15 amino acids. V dropped 4 bases and J dropped 3; count of bases not matched to a gene: 5. Per germline, CDR1 LNHDA and CDR2 SQIVND (reference sequence). Here the CDR3 DNA reads TGTGCCAGTAGTAGTGGGACAGGAGACAATCAGCCCCAGCATTTT. Translating gives CASSSGTGDNQPQHF.

V is TRBV24-1 and J is TRBJ2-2, with TRBD1 as a possible D gene (6 bases). The CDR3 totals 19 residues. Germline-derived CDR1 and CDR2 are KGHDR and SFDVKD. V was cut by 1 base and J by 5 bases, with 22 bases left in between. DNA for the CDR3: TGTGCCACCAGTGATTTCAACCCCCGGGGCAGGGGTGAAACCGGGGAGCTGTTTTTT. Protein: CATSDFNPRGRGETGELFF.

The rearrangement links TRBV4-2 to TRBJ2-2; 10 nucleotides agree with TRBD2. This CDR3 has 18 amino acids. Per the germline V gene, CDR1 is LGHNA and CDR2 is YNFKEQ. V trimming: 1 base; J trimming: 1 base; junction bases outside the gene matches: 6. CDR3 residues: CASSQGLAGVWNTGELFF. The DNA of the CDR3 is TGTGCCAGCAGCCAAGGCCTAGCGGGAGTTTGGAACACCGGGGAGCTGTTTTTT.

The chain couples TRBV30 to TRBJ2-5; weak D call: TRBD1 (5 bases). With 1 base removed from V and 4 bases from J, the gap between germline ends came to 10 bases. This CDR3 region has 13 residues. Germline V gene data show CDR1 as GTSNPN and CDR2 as SVGIG (reference sequence). The chain's CDR3 is CAWSGTGLETQYF. The CDR3 DNA reads as TGTGCCTGGAGTGGAACAGGCTTAGAGACCCAGTACTTC.

This clone was picked up a small number of times. This chain links TRBV12-5 with TRBJ1-2; possible D gene TRBD1, 5 bases. The V and J ends lost 5 bases and 2 bases respectively, with 9 bases between them. The CDR3 sequence is 13 residues long. Germline CDR1 and CDR2: LGHNT and FRNRAP. In DNA form, the CDR3 reads TGTGCTAGTGGTCTGTCAGGGAACTATGGCTACACCTTC. Encoded protein: CASGLSGNYGYTF. The variable domain in full, with the rest retrieved from reference TRBV12-5 and TRBJ1-2, is DARVTQTPRHKVTEMGQEVTMRCQPILGHNTVFWYRQTMMQGLELLAYFRNRAPLDDSGMPKDRFSAEMPDATLATLKIQPSEPRDSAVYFCASGLSGNYGYTFGSGTRLTVV.

The genes are TRBV2 and TRBJ1-5, with no clear D. Per germline, CDR1 SNHLY and CDR2 FYNNEI. The CDR3 is 14 residues long. Trimming pared 3 bases from V and 6 bases from J, leaving 12 bases between. CDR3 DNA sequence: TGTGCCAGCAGTGAGTCCCCTGCCGGTCAGCCCCAGCATTTT. It translates to CASSESPAGQPQHF. The whole variable domain, filled in from reference TRBV2 and TRBJ1-5, reads EPEVTQTPSHQVTQMGQEVILRCVPISNHLYFYWYRQILGQKVEFLVSFYNNEISEKSEIFDDQFSVERPDGSNFTLKIRSTKLEDSAMYFCASSESPAGQPQHFGDGTRLSIL.

The J gene is TRBJ2-1, the V gene TRBV9, with 12 bases aligning to TRBD2. The CDR3 has 14 residues. The V gene end was trimmed by 6 bases and the J gene end by 9 bases; junction bases not matched to a gene: 7. CDR1 and CDR2 (germline): SGDLS, YYNGEE. The CDR3, as DNA: TGTGCCAGCACCTCTAGCGGGAGGGAAAGTGAGCAGTTCTTC. The encoded protein is CASTSSGRESEQFF.

V usage is TRBV4-2 and J usage is TRBJ2-7; D remains unclear. V was shortened by 1 base and J by 6 bases, with 10 bases between the two germline ends. Germline values: CDR1 LGHNA, CDR2 YNFKEQ. CDR3 size: 13 residues. The DNA for the CDR3 is TGTGCCAGCAGCCAAGTAACTGCTGGCGAGCAGTACTTC. Translation: CASSQVTAGEQYF.

The V call is TRBV11-3, the J call TRBJ2-7; 11 nucleotides align to TRBD2. Germline CDR1 reads SGHNT; CDR2 reads YENEEA. The CDR3 length is 15 residues. The J segment lost 0 bases and the V segment lost 4 bases, leaving 2 bases of the junction unmatched. The CDR3 here is CASSSGLADSYEQYF. The CDR3 DNA reads TGTGCCAGCAGCTCGGGACTAGCGGACTCCTACGAGCAGTACTTC.

The chain joins TRBV30 to TRBJ1-2; TRBD1 aligns across 9 bases. With V trimmed by 6 bases and J by 4 bases, 9 bases remained unmatched. Germline CDR1 GTSNPN, CDR2 SVGIG (reference sequence). The length of the CDR3 is 14 residues. The CDR3: CACPTGGGGYGYTF. For the CDR3, the DNA is TGTGCCTGTCCGACAGGGGGAGGGGGCTATGGCTACACCTTC. The full variable domain, in which reference TRBV30 and TRBJ1-2 provide the parts outside the CDR3, is SQTIHQWPATLVQPVGSPLSLECTVEGTSNPNLYWYRQAAGRGLQLLFYSVGIGQISSEVPQNLSASRPQDRQFILSSKKLLLSDSGFYLCACPTGGGGYGYTFGSGTRLTVV.

The chain links TRBV18 to TRBJ2-7; 7 bases are shared with TRBD1. Germline trimming cut 3 bases from V and 1 base from J; bases unmatched to any gene: 3. This CDR3 is built from 14 residues. CDR1 and CDR2 from the germline V gene are KGHSH and LQKENI. CDR3 sequence reads: CASSPEGQSYEQYF. The CDR3 DNA follows: TGTGCCAGCTCACCTGAGGGACAGTCCTACGAGCAGTACTTC. The variable domain in full, completed from reference TRBV18 and TRBJ2-7, reads NAGVMQNPRHLVRRRGQEARLRCSPMKGHSHVYWYRQLPEEGLKFMVYLQKENIIDESGMPKERFSAEFPKEGPSILRIQQVVRGDSAAYFCASSPEGQSYEQYFGPGTRLTVT.

This clone has more than one count but fewer than ten. The chain employs TRBV28 and TRBJ1-5; D call uncertain. Germline CDR1 MDHEN, CDR2 SYDVKM. V lost 5 bases, J lost 7 bases, and 21 bases lay in between. There are 16 residues in the CDR3. The CDR3 region has the DNA TGTGCCAGCAGTGGGATTTCGGCGGGCAGAAACCAGCCCCAGCATTTT. Translated: CASSGISAGRNQPQHF. The entire variable domain, with the rest obtained from reference TRBV28 and TRBJ1-5, is as follows: DVKVTQSSRYLVKRTGEKVFLECVQDMDHENMFWYRQDPGLGLRLIYFSYDVKMKEKGDIPEGYSVSREKKERFSLILESASTNQTSMYLCASSGISAGRNQPQHFGDGTRLSIL.

The rearrangement links TRBV5-1 to TRBJ1-1; 8 positions match TRBD1. This CDR3 spans 14 amino acids. CDR1 and CDR2 (germline): SGHRS, YFSETQ. The J segment lost 6 bases and the V segment lost 4 bases, leaving 8 bases of the junction unmatched. The CDR3 here is CASSPGQGFSEAFF. The CDR3 DNA reads as TGCGCCAGCAGCCCTGGACAGGGTTTCTCTGAAGCTTTCTTT.

The J gene is TRBJ1-2, the V gene TRBV7-3; D is unresolved. V was shortened by 1 base and J by 1 base, with 7 bases between the two germline ends. Germline CDR1 SGHTA, CDR2 FQGTGA. The CDR3 is made up of 14 amino acids. The CDR3 DNA is TGTGCCAGCAGCTTAATGCCAGGTAACTATGGCTACACCTTC. It codes for CASSLMPGNYGYTF.

The chain employs TRBV28 and TRBJ1-2; 11 bases agree with TRBD1. CDR3 size: 14 residues. J lost 6 bases, V lost 5 bases, and 5 bases had no gene match. The V gene's germline CDR1 is MDHEN and CDR2 SYDVKM. The CDR3, as DNA: TGTGCCAGCAGTAGACTGGGACAGGGGGATGGCTACACCTTC. Protein product: CASSRLGQGDGYTF.

CDR3 loop: CASTTGVRAQHF. In nucleotides, the CDR3 is TGTGCCAGCACCACAGGGGTAAGGGCCCAGCATTTT. The gene calls are TRBV6-5 and TRBJ1-5; TRBD1 agrees at 7 bases. The J segment lost 11 bases and the V segment lost 7 bases, leaving 8 bases of the junction unmatched. CDR3 size: 12 residues. The germline CDR1 and CDR2 sequences are MNHEY and SVGAGI.

This clone was detected only a few times. J is TRBJ1-5 and V is TRBV19; 8 bases are a match to TRBD1. Germline CDR1 and CDR2: LNHDA and SQIVND (reference sequence). CDR3 size: 13 residues. Losses at the gene ends were 6 bases for V and 8 bases for J; bases not matched to a gene: 6. CDR3: CASSRDRWKPQHF. The CDR3 bases are TGTGCCAGTAGCCGGGACAGGTGGAAGCCCCAGCATTTT.

V gene TRBV28 combines with J gene TRBJ1-4, with D hard to call. The CDR3 contains 11 residues. Germline assignment: CDR1 MDHEN and CDR2 SYDVKM. V shed 2 bases and J shed 8 bases, with 3 bases lying between them. The CDR3 DNA sequence: TGTGCCAGCAGTTTAGAGGAAAAACTGTTTTTT. Translation: CASSLEEKLFF.